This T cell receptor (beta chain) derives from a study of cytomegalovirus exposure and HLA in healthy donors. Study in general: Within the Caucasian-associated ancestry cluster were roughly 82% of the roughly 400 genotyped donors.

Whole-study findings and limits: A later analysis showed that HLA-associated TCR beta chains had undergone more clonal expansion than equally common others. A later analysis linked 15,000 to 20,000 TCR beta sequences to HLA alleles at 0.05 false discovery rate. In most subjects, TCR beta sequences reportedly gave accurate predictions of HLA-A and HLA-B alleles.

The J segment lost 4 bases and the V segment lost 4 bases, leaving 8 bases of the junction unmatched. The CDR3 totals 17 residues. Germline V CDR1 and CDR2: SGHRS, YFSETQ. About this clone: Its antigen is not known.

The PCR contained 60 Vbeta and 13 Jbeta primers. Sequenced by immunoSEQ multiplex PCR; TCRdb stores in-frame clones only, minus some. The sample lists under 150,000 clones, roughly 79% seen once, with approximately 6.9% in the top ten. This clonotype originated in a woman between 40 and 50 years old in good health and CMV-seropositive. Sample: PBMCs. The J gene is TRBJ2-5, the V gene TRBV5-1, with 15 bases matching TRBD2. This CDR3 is CASSQGLAGGLTETQYF. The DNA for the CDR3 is TGCGCCAGCAGCCAAGGACTAGCGGGGGGGCTTACAGAGACCCAGTACTTC.